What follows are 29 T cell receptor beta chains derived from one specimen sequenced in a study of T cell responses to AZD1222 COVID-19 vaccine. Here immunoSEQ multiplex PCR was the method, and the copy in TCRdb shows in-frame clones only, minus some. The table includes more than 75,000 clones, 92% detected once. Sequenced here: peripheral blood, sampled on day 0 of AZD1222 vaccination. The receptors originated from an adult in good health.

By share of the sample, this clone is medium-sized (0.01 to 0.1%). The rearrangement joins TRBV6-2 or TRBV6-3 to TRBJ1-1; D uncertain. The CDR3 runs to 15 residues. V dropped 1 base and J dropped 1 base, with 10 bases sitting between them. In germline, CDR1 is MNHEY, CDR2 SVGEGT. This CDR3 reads CASSYLTYRNTEAFF. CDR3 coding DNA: TGTGCCAGCAGTTACTTAACCTACCGGAACACTGAAGCTTTCTTT.

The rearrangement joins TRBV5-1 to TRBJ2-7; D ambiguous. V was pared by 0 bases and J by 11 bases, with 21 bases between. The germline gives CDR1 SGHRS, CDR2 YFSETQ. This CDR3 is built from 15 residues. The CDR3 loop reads CASSLVSIKILPEYF. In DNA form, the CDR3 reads TGCGCCAGCAGCTTGGTTTCCATAAAAATCTTACCGGAGTACTTC.

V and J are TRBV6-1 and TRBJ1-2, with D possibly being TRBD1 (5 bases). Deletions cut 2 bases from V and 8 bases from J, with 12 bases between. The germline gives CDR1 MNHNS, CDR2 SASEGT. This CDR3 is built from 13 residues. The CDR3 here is CASSETGLRGYTF. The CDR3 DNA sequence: TGTGCCAGCAGTGAAACAGGCCTGAGGGGCTACACCTTC.

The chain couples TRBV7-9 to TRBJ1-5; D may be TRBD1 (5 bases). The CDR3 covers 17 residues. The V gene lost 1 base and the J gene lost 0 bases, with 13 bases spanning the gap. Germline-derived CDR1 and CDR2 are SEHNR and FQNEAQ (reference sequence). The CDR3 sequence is CASSLVSGAVSNQPQHF. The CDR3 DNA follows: TGTGCCAGCAGCTTAGTGTCCGGGGCAGTTAGCAATCAGCCCCAGCATTTT.

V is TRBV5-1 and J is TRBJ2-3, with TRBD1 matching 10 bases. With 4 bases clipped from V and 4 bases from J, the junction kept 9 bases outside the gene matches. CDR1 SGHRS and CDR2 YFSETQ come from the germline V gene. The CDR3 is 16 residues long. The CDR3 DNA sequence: TGCGCCAGCAGCCAGCCCCCGGGACAGGGGTCAGATACGCAGTATTTT. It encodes CASSQPPGQGSDTQYF.

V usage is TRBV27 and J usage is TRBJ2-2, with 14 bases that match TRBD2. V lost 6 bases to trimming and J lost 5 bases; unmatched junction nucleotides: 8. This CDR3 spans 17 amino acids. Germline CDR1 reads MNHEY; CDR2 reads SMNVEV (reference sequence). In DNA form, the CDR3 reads TGTGCCAGCAGGGGACAAGGGACTAGCGGGAGTACCGGGGAGCTGTTTTTT. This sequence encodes CASRGQGTSGSTGELFF.

The CDR3 loop is CASSLGVNGYTF. The CDR3 DNA follows: TGTGCCAGCAGCTTGGGGGTTAATGGCTACACCTTC. This sequence joins TRBV5-4 and TRBJ1-2, with D unclear. The V gene's germline CDR1 is SGHNT and CDR2 YYREEE (reference sequence). The germline V and J ends were trimmed by 0 bases and 6 bases, with 6 bases remaining between them. The CDR3 covers 12 residues.

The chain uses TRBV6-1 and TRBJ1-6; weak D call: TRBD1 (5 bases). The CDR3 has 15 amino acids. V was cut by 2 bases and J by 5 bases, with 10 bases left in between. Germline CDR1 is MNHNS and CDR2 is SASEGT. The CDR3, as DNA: TGTGCCAGCAGTGAAAGACAGTTAAATAATTCACCCCTCCACTTT. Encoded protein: CASSERQLNNSPLHF.

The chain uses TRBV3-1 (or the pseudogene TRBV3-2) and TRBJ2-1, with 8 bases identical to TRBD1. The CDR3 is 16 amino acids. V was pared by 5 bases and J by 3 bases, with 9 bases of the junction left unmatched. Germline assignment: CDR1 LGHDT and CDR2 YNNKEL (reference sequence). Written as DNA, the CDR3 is TGTGCCAGCAGCTCGGACAGGGAAAAAAACTACAATGAGCAGTTCTTC. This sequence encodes CASSSDREKNYNEQFF.

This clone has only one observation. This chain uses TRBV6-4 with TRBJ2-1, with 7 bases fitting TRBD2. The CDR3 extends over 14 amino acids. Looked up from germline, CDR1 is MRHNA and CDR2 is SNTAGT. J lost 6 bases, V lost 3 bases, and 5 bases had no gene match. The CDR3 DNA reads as TGTGCCAGCAGTGAAGGACTAGAGGGCAATGAGCAGTTCTTC. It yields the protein CASSEGLEGNEQFF.

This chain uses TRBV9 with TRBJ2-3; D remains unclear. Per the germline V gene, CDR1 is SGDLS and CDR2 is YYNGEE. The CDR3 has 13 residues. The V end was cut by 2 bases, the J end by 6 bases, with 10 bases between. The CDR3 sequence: CASSVLDWDTQYF. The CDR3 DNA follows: TGTGCCAGCAGCGTCCTCGATTGGGATACGCAGTATTTT.

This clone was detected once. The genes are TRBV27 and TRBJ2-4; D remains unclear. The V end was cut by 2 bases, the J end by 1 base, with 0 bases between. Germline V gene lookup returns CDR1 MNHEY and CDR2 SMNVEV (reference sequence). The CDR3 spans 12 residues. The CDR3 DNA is TGTGCCAGCAGTTTAGCCAAAAACATTCAGTACTTC. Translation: CASSLAKNIQYF.

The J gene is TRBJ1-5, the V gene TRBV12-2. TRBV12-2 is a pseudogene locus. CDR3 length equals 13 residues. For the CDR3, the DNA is TGTGCAAGTCGCTTAGGGTACGGCCAGCCCCAGCATTTT. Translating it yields CASRLGYGQPQHF.

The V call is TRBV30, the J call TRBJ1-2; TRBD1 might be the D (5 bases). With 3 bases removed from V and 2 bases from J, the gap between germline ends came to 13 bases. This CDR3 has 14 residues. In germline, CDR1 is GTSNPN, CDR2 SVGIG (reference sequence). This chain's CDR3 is CAWRERQLNYGYTF. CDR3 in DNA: TGTGCCTGGAGGGAGAGACAGCTAAACTATGGCTACACCTTC.

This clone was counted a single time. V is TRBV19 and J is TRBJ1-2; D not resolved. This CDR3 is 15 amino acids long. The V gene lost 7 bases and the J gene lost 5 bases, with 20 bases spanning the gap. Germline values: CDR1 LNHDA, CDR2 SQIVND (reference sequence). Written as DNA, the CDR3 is TGTGCCAGTACCCCTGCATCGGACGTCGGATATGGCTACACCTTC. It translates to CASTPASDVGYGYTF.

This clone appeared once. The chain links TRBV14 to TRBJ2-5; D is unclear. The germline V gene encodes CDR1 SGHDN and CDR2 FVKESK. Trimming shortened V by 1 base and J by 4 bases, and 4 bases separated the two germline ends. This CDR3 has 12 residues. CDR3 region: CASSQARETQYF. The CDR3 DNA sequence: TGTGCCAGCAGCCAAGCGCGAGAGACCCAGTACTTC.

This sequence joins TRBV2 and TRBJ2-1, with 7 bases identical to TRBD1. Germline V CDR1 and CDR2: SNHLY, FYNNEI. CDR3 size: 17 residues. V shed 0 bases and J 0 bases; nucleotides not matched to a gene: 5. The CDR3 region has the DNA TGTGCCAGCAGTGAAGCTTTGGGACAGAGCTCCTACAATGAGCAGTTCTTC. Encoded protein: CASSEALGQSSYNEQFF.

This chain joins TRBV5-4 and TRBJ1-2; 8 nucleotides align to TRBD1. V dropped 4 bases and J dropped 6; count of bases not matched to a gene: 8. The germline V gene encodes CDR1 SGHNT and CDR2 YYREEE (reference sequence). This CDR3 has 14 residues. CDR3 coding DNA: TGTGCCAGCAGCCGCACCCAGGGGGCGAATGGCTACACCTTC. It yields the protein CASSRTQGANGYTF.

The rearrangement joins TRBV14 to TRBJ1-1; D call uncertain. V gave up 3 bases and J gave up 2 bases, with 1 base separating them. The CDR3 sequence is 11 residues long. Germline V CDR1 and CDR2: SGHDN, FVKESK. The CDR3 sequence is CASSHNTEAFF. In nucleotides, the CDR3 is TGTGCCAGCAGCCATAACACTGAAGCTTTCTTT.

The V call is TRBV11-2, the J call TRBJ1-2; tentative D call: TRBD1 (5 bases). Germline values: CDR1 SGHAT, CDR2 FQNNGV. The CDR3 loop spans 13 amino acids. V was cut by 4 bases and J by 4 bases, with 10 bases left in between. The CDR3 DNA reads TGTGCCAGCAGCTACGACAGCTCCTATGGCTACACCTTC. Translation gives CASSYDSSYGYTF.

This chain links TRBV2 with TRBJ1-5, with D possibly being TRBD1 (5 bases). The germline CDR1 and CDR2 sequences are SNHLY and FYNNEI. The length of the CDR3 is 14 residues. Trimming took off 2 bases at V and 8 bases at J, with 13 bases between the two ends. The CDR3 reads CASSEWRGAEPQHF. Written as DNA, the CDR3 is TGTGCCAGCAGTGAATGGAGGGGCGCCGAGCCCCAGCATTTT.

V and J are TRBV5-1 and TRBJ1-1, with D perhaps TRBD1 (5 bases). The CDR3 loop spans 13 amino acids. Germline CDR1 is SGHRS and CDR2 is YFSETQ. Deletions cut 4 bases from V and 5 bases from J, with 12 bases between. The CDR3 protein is CASSQDGGTEAFF. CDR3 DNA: TGCGCCAGCAGCCAGGACGGGGGGACTGAAGCTTTCTTT.

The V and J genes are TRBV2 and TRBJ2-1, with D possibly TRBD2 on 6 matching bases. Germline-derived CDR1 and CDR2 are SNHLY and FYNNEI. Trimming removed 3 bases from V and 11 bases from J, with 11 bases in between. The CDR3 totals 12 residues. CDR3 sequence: CASSDGTSKQFF. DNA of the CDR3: TGTGCCAGCAGTGATGGGACTTCTAAGCAGTTCTTC.

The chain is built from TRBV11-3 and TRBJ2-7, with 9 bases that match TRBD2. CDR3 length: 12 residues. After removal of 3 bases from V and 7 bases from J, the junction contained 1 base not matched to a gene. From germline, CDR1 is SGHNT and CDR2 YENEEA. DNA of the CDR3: TGTGCCAGCAGCTTGGCGGGAGGGGAGCAGTACTTC. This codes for CASSLAGGEQYF.

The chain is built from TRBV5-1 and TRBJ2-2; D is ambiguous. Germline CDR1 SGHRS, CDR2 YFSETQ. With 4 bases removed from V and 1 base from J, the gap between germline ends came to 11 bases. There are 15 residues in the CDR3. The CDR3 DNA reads TGCGCCAGCAGCCCTAGATGGGGGAACACCGGGGAGCTGTTTTTT. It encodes CASSPRWGNTGELFF.

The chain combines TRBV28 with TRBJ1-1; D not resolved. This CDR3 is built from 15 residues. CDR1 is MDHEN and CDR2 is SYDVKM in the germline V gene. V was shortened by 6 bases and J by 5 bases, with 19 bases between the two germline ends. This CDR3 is CASRLRTAPRTEAFF. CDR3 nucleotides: TGTGCCAGCAGACTTCGAACAGCCCCTCGGACTGAAGCTTTCTTT.

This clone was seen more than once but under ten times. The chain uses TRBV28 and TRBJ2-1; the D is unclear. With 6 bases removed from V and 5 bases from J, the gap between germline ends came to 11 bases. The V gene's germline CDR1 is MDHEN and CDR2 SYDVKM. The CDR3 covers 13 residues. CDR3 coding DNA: TGTGCCAGCAGGGCAGACCCTGACAATGAGCAGTTCTTC. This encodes CASRADPDNEQFF. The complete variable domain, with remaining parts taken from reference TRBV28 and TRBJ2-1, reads DVKVTQSSRYLVKRTGEKVFLECVQDMDHENMFWYRQDPGLGLRLIYFSYDVKMKEKGDIPEGYSVSREKKERFSLILESASTNQTSMYLCASRADPDNEQFFGPGTRLTVL.

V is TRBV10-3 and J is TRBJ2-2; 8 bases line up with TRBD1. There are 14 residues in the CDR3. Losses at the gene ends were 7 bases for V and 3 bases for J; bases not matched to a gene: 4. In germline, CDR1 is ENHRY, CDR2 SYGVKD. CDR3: CAITPGQDTGELFF. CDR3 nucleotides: TGTGCCATCACCCCGGGACAGGACACCGGGGAGCTGTTTTTT.

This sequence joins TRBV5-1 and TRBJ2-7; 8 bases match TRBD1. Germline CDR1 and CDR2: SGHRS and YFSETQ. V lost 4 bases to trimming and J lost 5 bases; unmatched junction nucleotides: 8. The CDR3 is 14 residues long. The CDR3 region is CASSLPRTGNEQYF. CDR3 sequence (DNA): TGCGCCAGCAGCCTTCCCCGGACAGGGAACGAGCAGTACTTC.